One T cell receptor (beta chain) is described in this entry. The sample belongs to a study of blood T cell repertoires in COVID-19. Study-level information: Acute and convalescent COVID-19 specimens originated in the United States, Italy and Spain. Sample material is recorded as cDNA or gDNA derived from T cells, B-cell-depleted T cells, or PBMCs.

Per the original data handling: Scientists estimated how many nucleated cells there were by amplifying reference gene primers. Assay used: immunoSEQ multiplex PCR; TCRdb lists only in-frame clones, some missing. That table furnishes V, J and clone size, whereas the DNA furnished D and trimming. The sample includes tens of thousands of clones, around 88% of them seen just once. Germline V CDR1 and CDR2: LGHNA, YSLEER. The V segment lost 2 bases and the J segment 6 bases; nucleotides outside the gene matches: 7. The CDR3 extends over 15 amino acids. The source is a man aged 55 to 70 with acute or convalescent COVID-19. The chain employs TRBV4-3 and TRBJ2-1; 7 nucleotides match TRBD2. Sequences were obtained from peripheral blood. This CDR3 reads CASSQIAAGTNEQFF. CDR3 nucleotide sequence: TGCGCCAGCAGCCAAATTGCAGCGGGGACCAATGAGCAGTTCTTC.